A selection of T cell receptor beta chains follows, all from one sample in a study of T cell responses to AZD1222 COVID-19 vaccine. TCRdb keeps only in-frame clones here, not all; method: immunoSEQ multiplex PCR. This table has 100,000 to 140,000 clones, approximately 90% appearing once. Sample: peripheral blood, taken on day 0 of AZD1222 vaccination. The receptors derive from an adult in good health. The CDR3 runs from the conserved cysteine through the conserved F or W. Fields, in order: J gene, D gene, V gene, clone size, CDR3 protein, CDR3 DNA. D genes are given only for firm matches. Clone size is stated in some rows and not others, as once, few, many or a class when expanded.

>TRBJ1-3|-|TRBV5-4|-
CASSLDSRGTGNTIYF
TGTGCCAGCAGCTTAGATTCCAGGGGTACTGGAAACACCATATATTTT
>TRBJ1-2|TRBD1|TRBV6-5|-
CASTTGGWGYTF
TGTGCCAGCACGACAGGGGGCTGGGGCTACACCTTC
>TRBJ2-5|TRBD1|TRBV5-1|-
CASSSTGWETQYF
TGCGCCAGCAGCTCGACAGGGTGGGAGACCCAGTACTTC
>TRBJ1-6|-|TRBV9|-
CASSEQGYNSPLHF
TGTGCCAGCAGCGAACAGGGTTATAATTCACCCCTCCACTTT
>TRBJ2-7|TRBD2|TRBV5-4|-
CASSLSTSGGAGSYEQYF
TGTGCCAGCAGCTTGAGTACTAGCGGGGGGGCCGGGTCCTACGAGCAGTACTTC
>TRBJ2-7|-|TRBV11-2|once
CASSLEAVSYEQYF
TGTGCCAGCAGCTTAGAAGCAGTCTCCTACGAGCAGTACTTC
>TRBJ2-7|-|TRBV5-6|-
CASSLFGGSSYEQYF
TGTGCCAGCAGCTTGTTCGGGGGAAGCTCCTACGAGCAGTACTTC
>TRBJ1-1|-|TRBV11-3|-
CASSFSKNTEAFF
TGTGCCAGCAGCTTTAGCAAGAACACTGAAGCTTTCTTT
>TRBJ2-1|-|TRBV11-2|-
CASSSLASPANEQFF
TGTGCCAGCAGCTCCCTAGCGTCGCCGGCCAATGAGCAGTTCTTC
>TRBJ2-3|TRBD2|TRBV7-2|-
CASSLGPAGGSTDTQYF
TGTGCCAGCAGCTTAGGACCCGCGGGGGGATCCACAGATACGCAGTATTTT